This T cell receptor (beta chain) was captured in a study of T cell responses to AZD1222 COVID-19 vaccine. The study's findings and limits: A mostly white British donor set with more females was recruited, and clonal diversity was possibly underestimated. None of the repertoires were sampled until the peak T cell response had passed.

Comment on this clone: Its antigen remains unidentified.

The CDR3 is 12 residues long. V trimming: 6 bases; J trimming: 2 bases; junction bases outside the gene matches: 3. Germline loops: CDR1 SQVTM, CDR2 ANQGSEA. Sequencing used immunoSEQ multiplex PCR; TCRdb keeps in-frame clones, though not all of them. Counted here are 200,000 to 250,000 clones, approximately 94% occurring once; the ten biggest clones make up about 1.5%. This receptor was obtained from an adult who received the MenACWY meningococcal vaccine as a control. The chain links TRBV29-1 to TRBJ1-2; 7 bases agree with TRBD1. Sequencing used peripheral blood, obtained 28 days after the second dose of the MenACWY control vaccine. The CDR3 is CSVLTGNYGYTF. The CDR3 DNA is TGCAGCGTCCTGACAGGGAACTATGGCTACACCTTC.